This T cell receptor beta chain was recorded in a study of blood T cell repertoires in COVID-19 (dated by TCRdb to about 2020). About the study as a whole: Collaborator samples came from the United States, Italy and Spain and covered acute and convalescent phases of COVID-19. HLA class I and class II types, where available, came from metadata supplied by the sample provider rather than from assay-based typing. A de-identified subject ID, COVID-19 status, age in years and sex were almost always included in the sample metadata. The repertoires were released in a freely available public database intended as a resource for research on the immune response to SARS-CoV-2. Subjects who had been exposed to COVID-19, were actively infected with it, or had recovered from it provided the deeply sampled blood TCRbeta repertoires that made up the dataset. The samples were drawn from the first 160 participants of the ongoing ImmuneRACE study and from some 1,300 subjects provided by 6 global collaborators. The material from the prospective study consisted of cDNA or gDNA derived from T cells, B-cell-depleted T cells, or PBMCs.

TCRbeta CDR3 regions were amplified from genomic DNA using the immunoSEQ Assay, a bias-controlled multiplex PCR. The study's processing was this. Nucleated cell counts per sample were estimated from amplification of reference gene primers within the assay. Sequence reads were collapsed and filtered to measure the absolute abundance of every unique TCRbeta CDR3 rearrangement. For each sample, productive Simpson clonality was calculated as the square root of Simpson's diversity index over productive rearrangements. Not all clones reach the TCRdb copy of this immuneACCESS table, which keeps in-frame sequences only. Checked studies attribute under half of the gap to unresolved V genes and leave the rest unexplained. V, J and clone size are taken as reported in that table, and D and trimming were inferred from the DNA itself. A total of around 150,000 clones appear in this sample, 85% of them only once. The leading ten clones occupy 1% to 1.2% of the sample.

CDR1 and CDR2 are drawn from the germline V gene: SGHRS, YFSETQ. The V end gives up 0 bases and the J end 3 bases, leaving 3 bases in the junction not matched to a gene. Spanning cysteine to phenylalanine, the CDR3 consists of 16 amino acids. Of all the DNA, just the CDR3 is kept, 48 bases in frame from base 1. Beyond this particular receptor, the publication reports: How much clinical and demographic metadata was included differed by source and by participant, and the metadata was provided uncurated.

Collaborating institutions collected whole blood in K2EDTA tubes following their own protocols. For TCRbeta analysis, collaborators shipped samples as frozen whole blood, isolated PBMCs, or DNA extracted from either of those sample types. On this clone itself: Its antigen specificity is not known. It has no much larger one-base neighbor in the sample; base qualities were not kept.

Sequenced: peripheral blood. This chain joins TRBV5-1 to TRBJ2-3, and TRBD1 aligns with 11 junction nucleotides. This receptor was identified in a man aged 40-50 years with acute or convalescent COVID-19. The DNA is TGCGCCAGCAGCTTGGGCGGGACAGGGGGGACAGATACGCAGTATTTT. This yields the protein CASSLGGTGGTDTQYF. Reference TRBV5-1 and TRBJ2-3 proteins supply the regions before and after the CDR3; the full variable domain is: KAGVTQTPRYLIKTRGQQVTLSCSPISGHRSVSWYQQTPGQGLQFLFEYFSETQRNKGNFPGRFSGRQFSNSRSEMNVSTLELGDSALYLCASSLGGTGGTDTQYFGPGTRLTVL.